This entry features one T cell receptor (beta chain) sequence. Its specificity is unknown. Researchers ran the PCR with 60 Vbeta and 13 Jbeta primers. Using immunoSEQ multiplex PCR, the repertoire was profiled, and TCRdb retains in-frame clones only, with some absent. The sample includes about 110,000 clones, more than 60% of them seen just once. These data originate in a study of cytomegalovirus exposure and HLA in healthy donors. Study-level information: There were nearly 120 million unique TCR beta sequences, drawn from 200 million or so T cells, in an earlier analysis.

General study points: A later look showed TCR association rates differing by HLA locus, highest for DRB1 and lowest for HLA-C.

The sequencing sample was made of PBMCs. This clonotype was sampled from a man aged 25 to 40 in good health and CMV-seropositive.

Here the CDR3 DNA reads TGTGCCAGCAGTGATCAGTGGCAGATGAACACTGAAGCTTTCTTT. It yields the protein CASSDQWQMNTEAFF. The chain links TRBV2 to TRBJ1-1; no firm D call. Germline CDR1 reads SNHLY; CDR2 reads FYNNEI. Between the trimmed V and J ends, which lost 3 bases and 0 bases, there was a span of 11 bases. CDR3 size: 15 residues.